This T cell receptor (delta chain) was documented in a study of Vδ1+ human thymocytes. Findings of the study overall: In the thymus, TRG and TRD repertoires looked highly polyclonal with Gaussian CDR3 lengths. Unlike peripheral blood Vdelta1+ controls, thymic delta-chain sequences included approximately 20% Vdelta2 and few Vdelta3. TRD repertoires were essentially private, unlike widely shared TRG clonotypes.

The sorted cells were CD3+ Vdelta1+ Vdelta2- thymocytes from alphabeta-depleted thymus. The template was reverse-transcribed extracted RNA. Pooled V-gene forward primers with one constant-region reverse primer generated the CDR3 amplicons by multiplex PCR. TCRdb reapplied CATT to the multiplex PCR reads. The table has roughly 55,000 delta-chain clones, more than 15% seen once. Germline V lookup: CDR1 TSWWSYY, CDR2 QGS. The CDR3 loop spans 17 amino acids. V lost 5 bases and J lost 1; bases outside the gene matches: 12. Note on this clone: What it binds is not known.

This TCR came from a boy in the first two years of life who had congenital heart surgery. The rearrangement links TRDV1 to TRDJ1, with 8 bases identical to TRDD3. Sequencing was performed on Vdelta1+ gamma-delta thymocytes from the thymus. Sample subset: FACS-sorted CD3+ TCRalphabeta- TCRVdelta1+ TCRVdelta2- thymocytes. The chain's CDR3 is CALGLMGNWGLTDKLIF. Here the CDR3 DNA reads TGTGCTCTTGGGTTGATGGGGAACTGGGGGCTCACCGATAAACTCATCTTT.